This TCR beta chain comes out of a study of blood T cell repertoires in COVID-19. For the study at large: Sample material is recorded as cDNA or gDNA derived from T cells, B-cell-depleted T cells, or PBMCs.

The CDR3 length is 15 residues. Germline V lookup: CDR1 LGHDT, CDR2 YNNKEL (reference sequence). The V and J ends lost 3 bases and 0 bases respectively, with 9 bases between them. Data came from immunoSEQ multiplex PCR; TCRdb stores just in-frame clones and leaves some out. The data contain 200,000 to 250,000 clones, almost 90% of them singletons. The chain links TRBV3-1 (or the pseudogene TRBV3-2) to TRBJ1-3; D possibly corresponds to TRBD1 (6 bases). What was sequenced was peripheral blood. The clonotype originates from a woman aged 55-70 years with acute or convalescent COVID-19. DNA for the CDR3: TGTGCCAGCAGCCAGGACAGTGGCTCTGGAAACACCATATATTTT. Its translation: CASSQDSGSGNTIYF.